One and the same sample provided the 14 T cell receptor beta chains below, sequenced in a study of T-cell reconstitution after alpha-beta-depleted transplantation in children. Molecular barcoding with unique molecular identifiers was used for the TCRbeta library. One entry per CDR3 protein, called by TCRdb with MiXCR from the PCR reads. The data show fewer than 550,000 distinct CDR3 sequences, about 10% seen once. The sample was PBMCs, mostly from graft donor cells, taken 180 days after TCRalphabeta/CD19-depleted stem cell transplant. The receptors stem from a female patient aged 2-10 years who had a stem cell transplant for aplastic anemia, so the T cells may come from the graft donor.

The chain combines TRBV7-3 with TRBJ2-1; 14 bases fit TRBD2. Germline V CDR1 and CDR2: SGHTA, FQGTGA. J gave up 7 bases and V 0 bases, and 2 bases lay outside the gene matches. The CDR3 totals 16 residues. As DNA, the CDR3 is TGTGCCAGCAGCTTAACGGGACTAGCGGGAGCAAATGAGCAGTTCTTC. This gives the protein CASSLTGLAGANEQFF.

The chain couples TRBV12-3 or TRBV12-4 to TRBJ1-5, with D perhaps TRBD1 (6 bases). V dropped 3 bases and J dropped 3 bases, with 12 bases sitting between them. CDR3 length: 15 amino acids. CDR3 residues: CASSFDRRDNQPQHF. CDR3 bases: TGTGCCAGCAGTTTCGACAGGAGGGACAATCAGCCCCAGCATTTT.

The chain is built from TRBV7-9 and TRBJ1-2; the match to TRBD1 covers 8 bases. This CDR3 comprises 16 residues. Trimming removed 2 bases from V and 0 bases from J; junction bases left unmatched: 5. From germline, CDR1 is SEHNR and CDR2 FQNEAQ (reference sequence). CDR3 sequence reads: CASSLLWDRTNYGYTF. For the CDR3, the DNA is TGTGCCAGCAGCTTACTTTGGGACAGGACTAACTATGGCTACACCTTC. The variable domain in full, completed from reference TRBV7-9 and TRBJ1-2, reads DTGVSQNPRHKITKRGQNVTFRCDPISEHNRLYWYRQTLGQGPEFLTYFQNEAQLEKSRLLSDRFSAERPKGSFSTLEIQRTEQGDSAMYLCASSLLWDRTNYGYTFGSGTRLTVV.

This clonotype was recorded a few times. The V call is TRBV24-1, the J call TRBJ2-3; D is tentatively TRBD1 or TRBD2 (5 bases each). The CDR3 covers 14 residues. Germline V gene data show CDR1 as KGHDR and CDR2 as SFDVKD. Trimming left V 9 bases short and J 2 bases short, with 14 bases between. The CDR3 region is CATGPRGFTDTQYF. In DNA form, the CDR3 reads TGTGCCACCGGACCACGGGGCTTCACAGATACGCAGTATTTT.

This chain joins TRBV7-6 and TRBJ1-3; D remains ambiguous. The CDR3 extends over 12 amino acids. CDR1 SGHVS and CDR2 FNYEAQ come from the germline V gene. V lost 5 bases and J lost 3, with 5 bases in between. The CDR3 bases are TGTGCCAGCAGCCCAAATGGAAACACCATATATTTT. Its protein product is CASSPNGNTIYF.

Turning to this clonotype: Possible read error: a much larger clone is one base away. This chain joins TRBV29-1 and TRBJ2-7, with D hard to call. The CDR3 is 13 residues long. Per germline, CDR1 SQVTM and CDR2 ANQGSEA. Written as DNA, the CDR3 is TGCAGCGTTGAAGGGCCGACAAACTACAAGCAGTACTTC. Translation: CSVEGPTNYKQYF.

This clonotype was seen more than once but under ten times. The junction and the germline gene differ at one end; a read error may be behind it. The chain uses TRBV10-3 and TRBJ2-2, with 12 bases that match TRBD2. The CDR3 extends over 18 amino acids. Looked up from germline, CDR1 is ENHRY and CDR2 is SYGVKD. The CDR3 loop is CASSESLAGGPNTGELFF. CDR3 nucleotide sequence: TGTGCCAGCAGTGAGTCCCTAGCGGGGGGGCCGAACACCGGGGAGCTGTTTTTT.

The chain uses TRBV15 and TRBJ1-1; no firm D call. The V gene's germline CDR1 is LNHNV and CDR2 YYDKDF (reference sequence). V was shortened by 0 bases and J by 10 bases, with 9 bases between the two germline ends. This CDR3 has 12 amino acids. The CDR3 sequence: CATSRDITGAFF. CDR3 nucleotides: TGTGCCACCAGCAGAGACATAACCGGAGCTTTCTTT.

The chain has TRBV6-2 or TRBV6-3 and TRBJ2-4, with TRBD2 matching over 9 bases. V lost 7 bases and J lost 1; bases outside the gene matches: 11. The CDR3 spans 17 residues. Germline V gene sequence: CDR1 MNHEY, CDR2 SVGEGT. The CDR3 bases are TGTGCCAGCACCAAAGGTTTAGCGGGAGAGGCCAAAAACATTCAGTACTTC. Its translation: CASTKGLAGEAKNIQYF.

The chain links TRBV20-1 to TRBJ2-7; unclear D gene. The V gene lost 0 bases and the J gene lost 7 bases, with 7 bases spanning the gap. There are 11 residues in the CDR3. Looked up from germline, CDR1 is DFQATT and CDR2 is SNEGSKA (reference sequence). The CDR3 reads CSARDSGEQYF. The CDR3 nucleotides are TGCAGTGCTAGAGATTCAGGAGAGCAGTACTTC.

This clonotype was observed a handful of times. The V and J genes are TRBV9 and TRBJ2-1; 9 nucleotides line up with TRBD1. V lost 0 bases to trimming and J lost 6 bases; unmatched junction nucleotides: 7. Germline assignment: CDR1 SGDLS and CDR2 YYNGEE. This CDR3 contains 16 residues. CDR3 sequence reads: CASSVDPGTGLNEQFF. The CDR3, as DNA: TGTGCCAGCAGCGTAGACCCCGGGACAGGGCTCAATGAGCAGTTCTTC. The full variable domain, completed using reference TRBV9 and TRBJ2-1, is DSGVTQTPKHLITATGQRVTLRCSPRSGDLSVYWYQQSLDQGLQFLIQYYNGEERAKGNILERFSAQQFPDLHSELNLSSLELGDSALYFCASSVDPGTGLNEQFFGPGTRLTVL.

This clonotype was detected a few times. Written as DNA, the CDR3 is TGTGCCAGCAGCAATCACAGGGGTAATAATTCACCCCTCCACTTT. Translated: CASSNHRGNNSPLHF. The gene calls are TRBV14 and TRBJ1-6; 7 nucleotides match TRBD1. This CDR3 is 15 amino acids long. V lost 5 bases and J lost 5; bases outside the gene matches: 6. Germline V gene data show CDR1 as SGHDN and CDR2 as FVKESK.

A single count supports this clonotype. The CDR3 reads CASSPSPLAEQFF. CDR3 nucleotide sequence: TGTGCCAGCAGCCCCTCCCCGCTAGCGGAGCAGTTCTTC. The V gene is TRBV7-7, the J gene TRBJ2-1; D may be TRBD2 (6 bases). V was pared by 5 bases and J by 10 bases, with 15 bases between. The CDR3 contains 13 residues. Germline values: CDR1 SSHAT, CDR2 FNYEAQ (reference sequence).

This clonotype was seen repeatedly, ten times or more. V and J are TRBV29-1 and TRBJ2-5, with 9 bases that match TRBD2. The CDR3 loop spans 15 amino acids. Trimming removed 3 bases from V and 4 bases from J; junction bases left unmatched: 9. Per the germline V gene, CDR1 is SQVTM and CDR2 is ANQGSEA. CDR3 region: CSVDSRSGSGETQYF. DNA of the CDR3: TGCAGCGTTGACTCCCGTAGCGGGAGTGGAGAGACCCAGTACTTC.